What follows are 5 T cell receptor beta chains derived from one specimen sequenced in a study of blood T cell repertoires in COVID-19. The data were produced by immunoSEQ multiplex PCR, yet TCRdb's version contains in-frame clones alone and is incomplete. The data contain roughly 53,000 clones, 75% to 80% of them seen just once; the ten biggest clones take up roughly two fifths. The sample was peripheral blood. Source of these receptors: a man aged 65 to 79 with active or convalescent COVID-19.

This clone was counted a single time. This chain uses TRBV5-5 with TRBJ1-5; 8 nucleotides line up with TRBD1. Trimming took 4 bases from V and 1 from J; bases not matched to a gene: 7. CDR3 length: 16 residues. Germline V lookup: CDR1 SGHKS, CDR2 YYEKEE (reference sequence). In nucleotides, the CDR3 is TGTGCCAGCAGCCCCGGACAGGGTCGAAGCAATCAGCCCCAGCATTTT. Translation gives CASSPGQGRSNQPQHF.

This clone was observed a single time. V usage is TRBV3-1 (or the pseudogene TRBV3-2) and J usage is TRBJ1-1; TRBD1 might be the D (5 bases). CDR1 and CDR2 (germline): LGHDT, YNNKEL (reference sequence). The CDR3 has 17 residues. With 0 bases removed from V and 4 bases from J, the gap between germline ends came to 18 bases. The CDR3 sequence is CASSQEVQASAGTEAFF. The CDR3 region has the DNA TGTGCCAGCAGCCAAGAGGTACAGGCCTCGGCCGGCACTGAAGCTTTCTTT.

The chain combines TRBV19 with TRBJ1-2; D gene unclear. CDR1 is LNHDA and CDR2 is SQIVND in the germline V gene (reference sequence). The V gene lost 6 bases and the J gene lost 2 bases, with 16 bases spanning the gap. The CDR3 loop spans 15 amino acids. In nucleotides, the CDR3 is TGTGCCAGTAGGGCTCTCTCCACCCAGAACTATGGCTACACCTTC. Translation gives CASRALSTQNYGYTF.

This chain links TRBV29-1 with TRBJ2-3; D might be TRBD2 (6 bases). Trimming removed 1 base at V and 4 bases at J, with 15 bases between. The CDR3 has 15 amino acids. Germline CDR1 reads SQVTM; CDR2 reads ANQGSEA. Here the CDR3 reads CSVEAGSGGADTQYF. CDR3 sequence (DNA): TGCAGCGTTGAAGCCGGATCAGGCGGGGCAGATACGCAGTATTTT.

V gene TRBV9 combines with J gene TRBJ2-5; a weak D match, TRBD1 (5 bases). The germline V and J ends were trimmed by 4 bases and 5 bases, with 18 bases remaining between them. This CDR3 region has 15 residues. Germline CDR1 is SGDLS and CDR2 is YYNGEE. The CDR3 nucleotides read TGTGCCAGCAGCTCAACGGACATACTTTGGGAGACCCAGTACTTC. Encoded protein: CASSSTDILWETQYF.